The clone carrying this T cell receptor (beta chain) has a handful of counts. No antigen is known for it. This specimen belongs to a study of CD8 T cells in ankylosing spondylitis. Notes on the study in general: The study identified a TCR beta motif of roughly eight highly homologous variants that appeared characteristic of ankylosing spondylitis blood. Earlier reports found some motif variants in synovial fluid and blood in reactive arthritis. Reported data indicate significant enrichment of disease-linked clones within matched ankylosing spondylitis synovial fluid.

TCRdb ran MiXCR on the 5' RACE reads and lists one entry per CDR3 protein. The sample lists 200,000 or so distinct CDR3 sequences, 10% to 15% occurring once. The sequence was obtained from a female donor with ankylosing spondylitis or in good health (not recorded which). The sequenced sample consisted of blood, either unsorted or a sorted T cell fraction (not recorded which).

CDR3 residues: CASSSTGVLQETQYF. The CDR3 DNA reads TGCGCCAGCAGCTCCACAGGGGTCCTCCAAGAGACCCAGTACTTC. The chain is built from TRBV5-1 and TRBJ2-5; 7 bases are a match to TRBD1. This CDR3 region has 15 residues. Germline loops: CDR1 SGHRS, CDR2 YFSETQ. Trimming at V came to 3 bases and at J to 1 base, leaving 6 bases not matched to a gene.